A selection of T cell receptor beta chains follows, all from one sample in a study of CD8+ T cells in alopecia areata. Clones were read by immunoSEQ multiplex PCR, and TCRdb kept only the in-frame ones, dropping some. The table has roughly 200,000 clones, around two fifths seen once. The source material was CD4+ T cells sorted from blood, sampled at approximately week 36, from a patient treated with tofacitinib. These receptors all come from a human donor with alopecia areata. CDR3s include the opening cysteine and the closing phenylalanine or tryptophan. The order of the fields is D gene, clone size, CDR3 length, J gene, V gene, CDR3 DNA, CDR3 protein. A D gene is named only where the DNA matches it firmly. Clone sizes are given selectively: once, few, many, or a class where the clone is expanded.

-,few,11,TRBJ2-7,TRBV6-5,TGTGCCAGCAGCCCAGGGCACGAGCAGTACTTC,CASSPGHEQYF
-,few,13,TRBJ2-2,TRBV7-2,TGTGCCAGCAGCCCACAGGGAATCGGGGAGCTGTTTTTT,CASSPQGIGELFF
-,-,14,TRBJ2-4,TRBV25-1,TGTGCCAGCAGTAACAAAGAAGCCAAAAACATTCAGTACTTC,CASSNKEAKNIQYF
TRBD2,-,14,TRBJ2-4,TRBV5-1,TGCGCCAGCAGCCCTACTAGCGGGAGAAACATTCAGTACTTC,CASSPTSGRNIQYF
-,-,16,TRBJ2-7,TRBV5-1,TGCGCCAGCAGCTTTGTGGGATCGGGCTACGGGTACGAGCAGTACTTC,CASSFVGSGYGYEQYF
TRBD1,-,15,TRBJ1-4,TRBV6-5,TGTGCCAGCGGGGTCCTGGGACAGGGTAATGAAAAACTGTTTTTT,CASGVLGQGNEKLFF
TRBD2,-,17,TRBJ2-3,TRBV5-4,TGTGCCAGCAGCCAAGATCCGGCGGGAGGGACCACAGATACGCAGTATTTT,CASSQDPAGGTTDTQYF
-,many,15,TRBJ2-1,TRBV7-2,TGTGCCAGCAGCTTAGCGGGGCTGTTAGGCAATGAGCAGTTCTTC,CASSLAGLLGNEQFF
TRBD2,few,15,TRBJ2-7,TRBV29-1,TGCAGCGTCCGACGGCCTAGCGGGAGGACCTACGAGCAGTACTTC,CSVRRPSGRTYEQYF
TRBD2,-,16,TRBJ2-1,TRBV4-3,TGCGCCAGCAGCCAAGCGGGAGGCCCTCCCTACAATGAGCAGTTCTTC,CASSQAGGPPYNEQFF
-,-,12,TRBJ1-2,TRBV25-1,TGTGCCAGCAGTGAACCCCCGGGAGGCTACACCTTC,CASSEPPGGYTF
-,-,15,TRBJ1-5,TRBV5-1,TGCGCCAGCAGCTTGGACGGGAAAGGCAATCAGCCCCAGCATTTT,CASSLDGKGNQPQHF
-,-,16,TRBJ2-4,TRBV27,TGTGCCAGCAGTTCCCTAGGGAGTCTAGCCTTGGGCATTCAGTACTTC,CASSSLGSLALGIQYF
TRBD1,once,15,TRBJ2-4,TRBV4-1,TGCGCCAGCAGCCACCCCGGGACAGCCCGGGACATTCAGTACTTC,CASSHPGTARDIQYF
-,few,12,TRBJ2-7,TRBV7-9,TGTGCCAGCAGCCCCTCCACCTACGAGCAGTACTTC,CASSPSTYEQYF
-,-,14,TRBJ2-1,TRBV10-3,TGTGCCATCAGTGACGCGGCTAGCGCCAATGAGCAGTTCTTC,CAISDAASANEQFF
-,-,15,TRBJ1-2,TRBV19,TGTGCCAGTACGATTTCCGTTGGGGATAACTATGGCTACACCTTC,CASTISVGDNYGYTF